Shown below are 5 T cell receptor beta chains from a single sample sequenced in a study of blood T cell repertoires in COVID-19. Clones were read by immunoSEQ multiplex PCR, and TCRdb kept only the in-frame ones, dropping some. The sample gives approximately 240,000 clones, 83% of which show up once; roughly 5.5% is in the top ten. Source material: peripheral blood. Receptor source: a human donor in a cohort sampled during active COVID-19.

The chain uses TRBV18 and TRBJ2-7, with D perhaps matching TRBD1 (6 bases). The V gene's germline CDR1 is KGHSH and CDR2 LQKENI. Between the trimmed V and J ends, which lost 2 bases and 4 bases, there was a span of 15 bases. The CDR3 spans 15 residues. The CDR3 DNA reads as TGTGCCAGCTCACCATTTGGGGGCGCCCAATACGAGCAGTACTTC. It translates to CASSPFGGAQYEQYF. The complete variable domain, with remaining parts taken from reference TRBV18 and TRBJ2-7, reads NAGVMQNPRHLVRRRGQEARLRCSPMKGHSHVYWYRQLPEEGLKFMVYLQKENIIDESGMPKERFSAEFPKEGPSILRIQQVVRGDSAAYFCASSPFGGAQYEQYFGPGTRLTVT.

This CDR3 is CASSDTPGTGIRDIYF. In nucleotides, the CDR3 is TGTGCCAGCAGTGATACTCCCGGGACAGGCATCCGGGATATCTACTTC. The chain uses TRBV6-1 and TRBJ2-7, with 8 nucleotides matching TRBD1. Germline V gene data show CDR1 as MNHNS and CDR2 as SASEGT. The CDR3 has 16 amino acids. V was clipped by 3 bases and J by 13 bases; unmatched bases: 20.

The chain carries TRBV27 and TRBJ2-7; 7 nucleotides agree with TRBD1. The V gene's germline CDR1 is MNHEY and CDR2 SMNVEV (reference sequence). The CDR3 loop spans 13 amino acids. The trim removed 5 bases at V and 2 bases at J, leaving 3 bases unmatched. CDR3 coding DNA: TGTGCCAGCAGTACTACAGGGGCCTACGAGCAGTACTTC. Translation gives CASSTTGAYEQYF.

As regards this clone: This may come from a read error, since a much larger clone is one base off. This same CDR3 is encoded by further DNA sequences in the sample. V and J are TRBV6-5 and TRBJ2-7; no clear D gene. The CDR3 totals 11 residues. V gave up 5 bases and J gave up 2 bases, with 4 bases separating them. The V gene's germline CDR1 is MNHEY and CDR2 SVGAGI. The CDR3 here is CASSRAYEQYF. The CDR3 DNA reads as TGTGCCAGCAGTCGGGCCTACGAGCAGTACTTC.

This chain connects TRBV6-6 to TRBJ2-5; a possible D gene is TRBD1 (6 bases). Trimming took off 5 bases at V and 3 bases at J, with 19 bases between the two ends. CDR1 and CDR2 from the germline V gene are MNHNY and SVGAGI (reference sequence). The CDR3 length is 16 residues. The CDR3, as DNA: TGTGCCAGCAGTCGGGGCGCGGACAGCTTAAAAGAGACCCAGTACTTC. It translates to CASSRGADSLKETQYF.